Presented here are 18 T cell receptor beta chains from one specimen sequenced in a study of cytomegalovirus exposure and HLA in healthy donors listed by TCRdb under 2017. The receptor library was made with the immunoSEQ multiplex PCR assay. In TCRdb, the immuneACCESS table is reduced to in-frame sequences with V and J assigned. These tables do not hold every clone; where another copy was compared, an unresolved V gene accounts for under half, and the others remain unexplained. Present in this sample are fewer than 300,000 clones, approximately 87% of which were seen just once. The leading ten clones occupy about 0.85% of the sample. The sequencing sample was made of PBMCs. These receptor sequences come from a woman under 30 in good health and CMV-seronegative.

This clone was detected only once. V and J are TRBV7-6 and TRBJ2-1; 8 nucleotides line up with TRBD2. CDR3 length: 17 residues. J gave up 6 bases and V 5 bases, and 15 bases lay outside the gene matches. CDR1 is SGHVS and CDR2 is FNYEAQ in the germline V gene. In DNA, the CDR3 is TGTGCCAGCAGCACACGACAGAGCGGGAGTCGTCCCAATGAGCAGTTCTTC. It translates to CASSTRQSGSRPNEQFF.

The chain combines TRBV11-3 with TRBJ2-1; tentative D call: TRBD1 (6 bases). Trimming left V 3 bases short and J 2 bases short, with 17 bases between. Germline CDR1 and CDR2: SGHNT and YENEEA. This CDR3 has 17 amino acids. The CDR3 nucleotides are TGTGCCAGCAGCTTGGAACGAGGGGGTTCGCCCTACAATGAGCAGTTCTTC. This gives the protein CASSLERGGSPYNEQFF. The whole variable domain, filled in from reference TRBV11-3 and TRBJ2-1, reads EAGVVQSPRYKIIEKKQPVAFWCNPISGHNTLYWYLQNLGQGPELLIRYENEEAVDDSQLPKDRFSAERLKGVDSTLKIQPAELGDSAVYLCASSLERGGSPYNEQFFGPGTRLTVL.

Written as DNA, the CDR3 is TGTGCCAGCAGTGAAGCAGGAGGGACGAATCAGCCCCAGCATTTT. Translating it yields CASSEAGGTNQPQHF. The chain uses TRBV6-1 and TRBJ1-5; a possible D gene is TRBD1 (5 bases). This CDR3 has 15 amino acids. Germline CDR1 is MNHNS and CDR2 is SASEGT. Trimming pared 0 bases from V and 4 bases from J, leaving 10 bases between.

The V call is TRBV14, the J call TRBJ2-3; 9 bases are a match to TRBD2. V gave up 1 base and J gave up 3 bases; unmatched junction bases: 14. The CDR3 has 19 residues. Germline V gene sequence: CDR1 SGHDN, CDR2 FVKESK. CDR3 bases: TGTGCCAGCAGCCAAGTAAAGGGACTAGCCTCAGTTGGTACAGATACGCAGTATTTT. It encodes CASSQVKGLASVGTDTQYF.

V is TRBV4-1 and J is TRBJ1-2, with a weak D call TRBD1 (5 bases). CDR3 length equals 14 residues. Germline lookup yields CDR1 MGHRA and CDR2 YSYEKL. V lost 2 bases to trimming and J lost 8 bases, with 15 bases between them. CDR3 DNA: TGCGCCAGCAGCCAATTAAAAGGGGCGGGGGGCTACACCTTC. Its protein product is CASSQLKGAGGYTF.

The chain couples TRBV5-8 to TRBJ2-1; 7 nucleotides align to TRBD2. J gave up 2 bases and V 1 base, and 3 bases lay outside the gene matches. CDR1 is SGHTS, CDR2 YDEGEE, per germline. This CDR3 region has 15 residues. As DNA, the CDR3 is TGTGCCAGCAGCTTGATGGGAGGGCCCTACAATGAGCAGTTCTTC. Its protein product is CASSLMGGPYNEQFF.

The CDR3 reads CASSPGLPYNEQFF. The CDR3 bases are TGTGCCAGCAGTCCAGGGTTACCTTACAATGAGCAGTTCTTC. This sequence joins TRBV27 and TRBJ2-1; D might be TRBD1 (5 bases). The CDR3 has 14 residues. Trimming left V 5 bases short and J 4 bases short, with 12 bases between. CDR1 is MNHEY and CDR2 is SMNVEV in the germline V gene (reference sequence).

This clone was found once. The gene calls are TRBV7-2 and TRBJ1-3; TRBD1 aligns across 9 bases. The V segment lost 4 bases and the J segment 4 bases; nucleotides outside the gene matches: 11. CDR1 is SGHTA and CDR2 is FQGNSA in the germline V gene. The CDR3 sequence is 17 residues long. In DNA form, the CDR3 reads TGTGCCAGCAGCTACCCTCTGACAGGGGGAAGCGGAAACACCATATATTTT. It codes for CASSYPLTGGSGNTIYF. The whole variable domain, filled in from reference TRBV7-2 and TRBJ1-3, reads GAGVSQSPSNKVTEKGKDVELRCDPISGHTALYWYRQSLGQGLEFLIYFQGNSAPDKSGLPSDRFSAERTGGSVSTLTIQRTQQEDSAVYLCASSYPLTGGSGNTIYFGEGSWLTVV.

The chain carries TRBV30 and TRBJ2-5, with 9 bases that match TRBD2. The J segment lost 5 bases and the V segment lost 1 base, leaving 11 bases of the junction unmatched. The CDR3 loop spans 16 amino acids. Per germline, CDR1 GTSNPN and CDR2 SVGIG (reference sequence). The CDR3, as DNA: TGTGCCTGGAGTGGGATTATGGCGGGAGGGTGGGAGACCCAGTACTTC. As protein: CAWSGIMAGGWETQYF.

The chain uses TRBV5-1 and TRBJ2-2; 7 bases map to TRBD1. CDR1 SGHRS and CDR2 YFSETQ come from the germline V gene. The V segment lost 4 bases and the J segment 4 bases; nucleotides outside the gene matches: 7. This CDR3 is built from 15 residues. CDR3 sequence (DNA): TGCGCCAGCAGCGCCGACAGGGACAGCACCGGGGAGCTGTTTTTT. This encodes CASSADRDSTGELFF.

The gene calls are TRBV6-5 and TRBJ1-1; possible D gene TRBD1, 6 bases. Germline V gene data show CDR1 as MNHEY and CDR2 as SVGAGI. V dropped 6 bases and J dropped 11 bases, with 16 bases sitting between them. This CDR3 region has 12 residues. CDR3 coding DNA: TGTGCCAGCAGCCCCGGGGGGCGGGCCGCTTTCTTT. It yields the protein CASSPGGRAAFF.

The CDR3 DNA reads TGCGCCAGCAGCCGACCCCCCTCTACTACCTACGAGCAGTACTTC. Protein sequence: CASSRPPSTTYEQYF. The genes are TRBV23-1 and TRBJ2-7; D is ambiguous. TRBV23-1 is classed as an ORF, of uncertain function. This CDR3 contains 15 residues. V was pared by 6 bases and J by 2 bases, with 17 bases between.

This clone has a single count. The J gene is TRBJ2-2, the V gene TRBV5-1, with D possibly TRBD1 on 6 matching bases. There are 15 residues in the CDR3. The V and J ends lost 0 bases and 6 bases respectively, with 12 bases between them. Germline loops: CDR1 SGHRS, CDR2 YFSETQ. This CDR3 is CASSLVAGAPGELFF. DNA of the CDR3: TGCGCCAGCAGCTTGGTGGCAGGGGCTCCCGGGGAGCTGTTTTTT. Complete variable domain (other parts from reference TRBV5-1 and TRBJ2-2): KAGVTQTPRYLIKTRGQQVTLSCSPISGHRSVSWYQQTPGQGLQFLFEYFSETQRNKGNFPGRFSGRQFSNSRSEMNVSTLELGDSALYLCASSLVAGAPGELFFGEGSRLTVL.

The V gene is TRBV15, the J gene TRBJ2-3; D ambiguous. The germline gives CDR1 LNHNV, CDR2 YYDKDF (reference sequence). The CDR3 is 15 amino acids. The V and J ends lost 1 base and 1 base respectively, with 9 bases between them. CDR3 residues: CATSRARVGTDTQYF. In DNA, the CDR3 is TGTGCCACCAGCAGAGCTAGAGTCGGCACAGATACGCAGTATTTT.

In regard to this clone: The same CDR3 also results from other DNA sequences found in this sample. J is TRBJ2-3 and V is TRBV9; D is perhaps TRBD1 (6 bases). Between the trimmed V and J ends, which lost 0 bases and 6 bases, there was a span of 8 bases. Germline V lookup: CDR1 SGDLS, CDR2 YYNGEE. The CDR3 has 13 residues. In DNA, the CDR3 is TGTGCCAGCAGCGTAGGGGGGCGCGATACGCAGTATTTT. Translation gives CASSVGGRDTQYF. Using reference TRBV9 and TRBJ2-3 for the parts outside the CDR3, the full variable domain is DSGVTQTPKHLITATGQRVTLRCSPRSGDLSVYWYQQSLDQGLQFLIQYYNGEERAKGNILERFSAQQFPDLHSELNLSSLELGDSALYFCASSVGGRDTQYFGPGTRLTVL.

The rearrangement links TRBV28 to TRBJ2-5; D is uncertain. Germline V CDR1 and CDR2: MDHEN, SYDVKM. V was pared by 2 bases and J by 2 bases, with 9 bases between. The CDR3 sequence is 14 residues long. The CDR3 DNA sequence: TGTGCCAGCAGTTTAGTTCGCACACAAGAGACCCAGTACTTC. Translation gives CASSLVRTQETQYF.

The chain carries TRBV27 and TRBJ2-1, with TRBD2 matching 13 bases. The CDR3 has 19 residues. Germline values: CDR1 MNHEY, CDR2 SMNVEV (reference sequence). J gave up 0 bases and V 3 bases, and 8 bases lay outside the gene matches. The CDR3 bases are TGTGCCAGCAGTTTTGGGGGACTAGCGGGGTTGAGCTCCTACAATGAGCAGTTCTTC. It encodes CASSFGGLAGLSSYNEQFF.

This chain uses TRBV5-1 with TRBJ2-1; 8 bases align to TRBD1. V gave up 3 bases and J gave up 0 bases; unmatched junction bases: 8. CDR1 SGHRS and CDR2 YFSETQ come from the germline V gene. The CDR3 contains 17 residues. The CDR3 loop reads CASSSPRGQGSYNEQFF. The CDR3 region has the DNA TGCGCCAGCAGCTCGCCACGAGGACAGGGCTCCTACAATGAGCAGTTCTTC.